This passage covers 21 T cell receptor beta chains from one sample sequenced in a study of blood T cell repertoires in COVID-19. Only in-frame clones appear in the TCRdb table, and some are missing; sequencing was by immunoSEQ multiplex PCR. The data contain 300,000 to 500,000 clones, 70% to 90% of them singletons. The specimen was PBMCs or T cells enriched from blood (not recorded which). These receptors were taken from a woman in her 30s with acute COVID-19.

V usage is TRBV12-3 or TRBV12-4 and J usage is TRBJ1-2; D may be TRBD1 (6 bases). The CDR3 totals 13 residues. Trimming removed 6 bases from V and 1 base from J, with 9 bases in between. The CDR3 DNA reads as TGTGCCAGCAGGATCAGGGGTAACTATGGCTACACCTTC. It encodes CASRIRGNYGYTF.

The V and J genes are TRBV24-1 and TRBJ1-2, with TRBD1 identical over 8 bases. The CDR3 extends over 15 amino acids. The V and J ends lost 3 bases and 6 bases, in that order; junction bases with no gene match: 8. Per the germline V gene, CDR1 is KGHDR and CDR2 is SFDVKD. DNA for the CDR3: TGTGCCACCAGTGATCGGGCAGGGGGCGTCCATGGCTACACCTTC. Protein: CATSDRAGGVHGYTF.

This sequence joins TRBV10-1 and TRBJ2-1; D is ambiguous. The V gene's germline CDR1 is WNHNN and CDR2 SYGVQD (reference sequence). V was pared by 8 bases and J by 9 bases, with 14 bases between. The CDR3 has 12 residues. The CDR3 nucleotides are TGCGCCAGCTCCCGCGGTAGCAGTGAGCAGTTCTTC. It codes for CASSRGSSEQFF.

Only a few counts were recorded for this clone. This chain uses TRBV30 with TRBJ2-7, with D possibly matching TRBD1 (5 bases). Germline V gene lookup returns CDR1 GTSNPN and CDR2 SVGIG (reference sequence). CDR3 size: 12 residues. V was cut by 3 bases and J by 3 bases, with 9 bases left in between. In DNA form, the CDR3 reads TGTGCCTGGAGCCTCGACAGCTACGAGCAGTACTTC. This codes for CAWSLDSYEQYF.

This clone came up once. The chain uses TRBV24-1 and TRBJ2-3, with 8 bases identical to TRBD2. V trimming: 7 bases; J trimming: 3 bases; junction bases outside the gene matches: 5. From germline, CDR1 is KGHDR and CDR2 SFDVKD. This CDR3 spans 14 amino acids. The CDR3 region has the DNA TGTGCCACCAGCCCGGGGGGGCTGACAGATACGCAGTATTTT. Its protein product is CATSPGGLTDTQYF.

This chain joins TRBV6-5 and TRBJ2-1; maybe TRBD2 (5 bases). The V and J ends lost 5 bases and 7 bases respectively, with 6 bases between them. CDR1 MNHEY and CDR2 SVGAGI come from the germline V gene. The length of the CDR3 is 11 residues. CDR3 protein: CASSRGNEQFF. In DNA, the CDR3 is TGTGCCAGCAGTCGGGGTAATGAGCAGTTCTTC.

The chain joins TRBV5-1 to TRBJ1-2; 10 nucleotides agree with TRBD1. Germline V CDR1 and CDR2: SGHRS, YFSETQ. Trimming took 4 bases from V and 3 from J; bases not matched to a gene: 12. This CDR3 has 17 amino acids. The CDR3 protein is CASSGGTGAPRDYGYTF. DNA for the CDR3: TGCGCCAGCAGCGGAGGGACAGGGGCGCCTCGGGACTATGGCTACACCTTC.

This rearrangement joins TRBV5-1 to TRBJ2-3; 12 nucleotides match TRBD2. With 0 bases clipped from V and 3 bases from J, the junction kept 5 bases outside the gene matches. This CDR3 region has 17 residues. Germline CDR1 and CDR2: SGHRS and YFSETQ. In DNA form, the CDR3 reads TGCGCCAGCAGCTTGGTTCCTAGCGGGGGGGCGACAGATACGCAGTATTTT. This codes for CASSLVPSGGATDTQYF.

The V gene is TRBV7-9, the J gene TRBJ2-5, with TRBD2 matching over 7 bases. The junction had 4 bases not matched to a gene; V was cut back by 5 bases and J by 1 base. The CDR3 length is 14 residues. CDR1 is SEHNR, CDR2 FQNEAQ, per germline (reference sequence). In nucleotides, the CDR3 is TGTGCCAGCAGCGTTTCGGGGGGCCAAGAGACCCAGTACTTC. Encoded protein: CASSVSGGQETQYF.

This sequence joins TRBV12-5 and TRBJ1-1; D call uncertain. The CDR3 is 15 residues long. Trimming took off 6 bases at V and 2 bases at J, with 16 bases between the two ends. Per the germline V gene, CDR1 is LGHNT and CDR2 is FRNRAP. In DNA form, the CDR3 reads TGTGCTAGTGGACCCCCCTGGGGAGCCAACACTGAAGCTTTCTTT. Translation: CASGPPWGANTEAFF.

CDR3 in amino acids: CASSYGRGGQTGELFF. The CDR3 coding sequence is TGTGCCAGCAGTTACGGTCGGGGAGGTCAAACCGGGGAGCTGTTTTTT. The chain recombines TRBV6-2 or TRBV6-3 with TRBJ2-2, with a possible D match to TRBD2 (6 bases). The CDR3 length is 16 residues. V lost 2 bases and J 5 bases, leaving 15 bases between the germline ends. Germline assignment: CDR1 MNHEY and CDR2 SVGEGT.

This sequence joins TRBV6-5 and TRBJ1-5; D gene unclear. V lost 0 bases, J lost 6 bases, and 12 bases lay in between. The CDR3 spans 15 residues. Germline-derived CDR1 and CDR2 are MNHEY and SVGAGI. The CDR3 spells CASSYSGGGSQPQHF. As DNA, the CDR3 is TGTGCCAGCAGTTACTCGGGAGGTGGAAGTCAGCCCCAGCATTTT.

The chain carries TRBV6-2 or TRBV6-3 and TRBJ2-1; TRBD2 might be the D (6 bases). This CDR3 spans 16 amino acids. Germline loops: CDR1 MNHEY, CDR2 SVGEGT. Trimming cost V 2 bases and J 0 bases, with 11 bases left between them. The CDR3 coding sequence is TGTGCCAGCAGTTACGAGGGACTGCTCTCCTACAATGAGCAGTTCTTC. Its translation: CASSYEGLLSYNEQFF.

In DNA form, the CDR3 reads TGTGCCAGCAGTCCGACGGGACAGGGAATGAACACTGAAGCTTTCTTT. Translated, it gives CASSPTGQGMNTEAFF. The V and J genes are TRBV28 and TRBJ1-1; 9 bases line up with TRBD1. This CDR3 contains 16 residues. After removal of 5 bases from V and 0 bases from J, the junction contained 7 bases not matched to a gene. Germline CDR1 MDHEN, CDR2 SYDVKM.

The chain carries TRBV5-1 and TRBJ1-4, with 7 nucleotides matching TRBD1. CDR3 length: 16 residues. Germline V lookup: CDR1 SGHRS, CDR2 YFSETQ. The junction had 7 bases not matched to a gene; V was cut back by 0 bases and J by 5 bases. As DNA, the CDR3 is TGCGCCAGCAGCTTGGGAGGGACAGCCGGGAATGAAAAACTGTTTTTT. This sequence encodes CASSLGGTAGNEKLFF.

J is TRBJ2-1 and V is TRBV27; 8 bases align to TRBD1. Germline CDR1 is MNHEY and CDR2 is SMNVEV (reference sequence). V dropped 8 bases and J dropped 5; count of bases not matched to a gene: 11. The CDR3 runs to 15 residues. CDR3 loop: CASRLPGTGHNEQFF. CDR3 DNA sequence: TGTGCCAGCCGCCTTCCCGGGACAGGTCACAATGAGCAGTTCTTC.

The V gene is TRBV10-3, the J gene TRBJ1-3; D gene uncertain. The CDR3 contains 17 residues. V shed 0 bases and J shed 0 bases, with 12 bases lying between them. Germline CDR1 ENHRY, CDR2 SYGVKD. CDR3 region: CAISESAGAVSGNTIYF. In DNA form, the CDR3 reads TGTGCCATCAGTGAGTCGGCAGGAGCGGTCTCTGGAAACACCATATATTTT.

The chain recombines TRBV7-2 with TRBJ2-2, with 9 bases fitting TRBD2. Germline V gives CDR1 SGHTA, CDR2 FQGNSA. The CDR3 is 15 residues long. The trim removed 3 bases at V and 17 bases at J, leaving 16 bases unmatched. The CDR3 region has the DNA TGTGCCAGCAGCTTCTCTTGGCTAGCGGGGCCGGGGGGTTTTTTT. Its protein is CASSFSWLAGPGGFF.

The genes are TRBV7-8 and TRBJ1-2; no clear D gene. This CDR3 spans 14 amino acids. The V gene lost 4 bases and the J gene lost 2 bases, with 11 bases spanning the gap. Per the germline V gene, CDR1 is SGHVS and CDR2 is FQNEAQ. For the CDR3, the DNA is TGTGCCAGCAGCTGGAGGGCAGAGAACTATGGCTACACCTTC. Amino acid sequence: CASSWRAENYGYTF.

The rearrangement joins TRBV5-1 to TRBJ2-1; 7 nucleotides match TRBD2. There are 12 residues in the CDR3. The germline V gene has CDR1 SGHRS and CDR2 YFSETQ. Unmatched junction bases numbered 2, after V lost 2 bases and J lost 9 bases. The CDR3 DNA sequence: TGCGCCAGCAGCTTAGGGGAGGGTGAGCAGTTCTTC. It codes for CASSLGEGEQFF.

This rearrangement joins TRBV7-2 to TRBJ2-1; TRBD1 aligns across 7 bases. CDR3 length: 15 amino acids. V trimming: 0 bases; J trimming: 3 bases; junction bases outside the gene matches: 2. Germline CDR1 is SGHTA and CDR2 is FQGNSA. The CDR3: CASSLAQGRYNEQFF. DNA for the CDR3: TGTGCCAGCAGCTTAGCACAGGGGCGCTACAATGAGCAGTTCTTC.